The following is a TCR beta chain sequence with its context. Additional DNA sequences in this sample encode the identical CDR3. CDR1 SEHNR and CDR2 FQNEAQ come from the germline V gene (reference sequence). V lost 3 bases and J lost 4, with 9 bases in between. There are 13 residues in the CDR3. This entry is derived from a study of blood T cell repertoires in COVID-19. The method was immunoSEQ multiplex PCR; TCRdb's version includes in-frame clones alone and lacks a portion of them. The sample shows 150,000 to 200,000 clones, around 85% of them seen only once. The chain is built from TRBV7-9 and TRBJ1-1; D is uncertain. The sample consisted of peripheral blood. This sequence originates from a human donor with acute or convalescent COVID-19. The donor label of this sample is uncertain. CDR3 amino acids: CASSLGGRTEAFF. CDR3 sequence (DNA): TGTGCCAGCAGCTTGGGTGGGCGCACTGAAGCTTTCTTT.